These 25 T cell receptor beta chains came from one sample sequenced in a study of cytomegalovirus exposure and HLA in healthy donors. The PCR ran on 60 Vbeta and 13 Jbeta primers. Sequencing used immunoSEQ multiplex PCR; TCRdb keeps in-frame clones, though not all of them. The repertoire consists of fewer than 200,000 clones, with roughly 77% occurring once and the leading ten covering about 3.4%. The material sequenced was PBMCs. The receptors were gathered from a man aged 40-49 years in good health and CMV-seropositive.

This clone was seen more than once but under ten times. The chain joins TRBV28 to TRBJ2-1, with 9 bases fitting TRBD1. This CDR3 is 14 amino acids long. Per germline, CDR1 MDHEN and CDR2 SYDVKM. The trim removed 6 bases at V and 10 bases at J, leaving 10 bases unmatched. CDR3 DNA sequence: TGTGCCAGCAGACAGGGGGCAACCTACTTGGAGCAGTTCTTC. Translating gives CASRQGATYLEQFF.

For the CDR3, the DNA is TGTGCCAGCAGGATCCGGGAGGGGACCGGGGAGCTGTTTTTT. It specifies CASRIREGTGELFF. This chain connects TRBV5-6 to TRBJ2-2, with 8 bases aligning to TRBD2. From germline, CDR1 is SGHDT and CDR2 YYEEEE. V gave up 5 bases and J gave up 5 bases; unmatched junction bases: 5. The CDR3 length is 14 residues.

V usage is TRBV19 and J usage is TRBJ1-1; 7 nucleotides line up with TRBD1. Germline assignment: CDR1 LNHDA and CDR2 SQIVND (reference sequence). This CDR3 comprises 14 residues. Unmatched junction bases numbered 4, after V lost 2 bases and J lost 4 bases. The CDR3 DNA reads TGTGCCAGTAGTATAAACAGGGGTAGCACTGAAGCTTTCTTT. This encodes CASSINRGSTEAFF. Supplemented by reference TRBV19 and TRBJ1-1, the full variable domain reads DGGITQSPKYLFRKEGQNVTLSCEQNLNHDAMYWYRQDPGQGLRLIYYSQIVNDFQKGDIAEGYSVSREKKESFPLTVTSAQKNPTAFYLCASSINRGSTEAFFGQGTRLTVV.

The rearrangement links TRBV6-5 to TRBJ1-1; 8 positions agree with TRBD1. Per the germline V gene, CDR1 is MNHEY and CDR2 is SVGAGI. The CDR3 is 15 residues long. After removal of 4 bases from V and 4 bases from J, the junction contained 8 bases not matched to a gene. Written as DNA, the CDR3 is TGTGCCAGCAGTTTAGGACAGGGATCGATCACTGAAGCTTTCTTT. It translates to CASSLGQGSITEAFF.

The chain links TRBV7-9 to TRBJ2-1; 7 nucleotides match TRBD2. This CDR3 spans 13 amino acids. J lost 5 bases, V lost 8 bases, and 6 bases had no gene match. Germline CDR1 SEHNR, CDR2 FQNEAQ (reference sequence). CDR3 nucleotides: TGTGCCAGCGTCATAGCGGGTAACAATGAGCAGTTCTTC. Translating gives CASVIAGNNEQFF.

The gene calls are TRBV14 and TRBJ2-6, with TRBD2 as a possible D gene (7 bases). This CDR3 comprises 18 residues. Germline CDR1 and CDR2: SGHDN and FVKESK. Trimming removed 0 bases from V and 4 bases from J, with 16 bases in between. In DNA form, the CDR3 reads TGTGCCAGCAGCCAAGATTACGGGGGGCTTTCCGGGGCCAACGTCCTGACTTTC. Translating gives CASSQDYGGLSGANVLTF.

The chain couples TRBV29-1 to TRBJ2-7, with TRBD1 matching 9 bases. From germline, CDR1 is SQVTM and CDR2 ANQGSEA. The CDR3 extends over 12 amino acids. V shed 4 bases and J 4 bases; nucleotides not matched to a gene: 2. The CDR3 nucleotides read TGCAGCGTTGGGGACAGGGTTTACGAGCAGTACTTC. Its protein product is CSVGDRVYEQYF.

V and J are TRBV4-3 and TRBJ2-5; TRBD2 might be the D (5 bases). The V gene lost 4 bases and the J gene lost 4 bases, with 16 bases spanning the gap. The CDR3 spans 15 residues. Germline lookup yields CDR1 LGHNA and CDR2 YSLEER. DNA of the CDR3: TGCGCCAGCAGCCCAGGAACGGGATCGGGAGAGACCCAGTACTTC. Amino acid sequence: CASSPGTGSGETQYF.

This sequence joins TRBV6-5 and TRBJ2-7; the match to TRBD1 covers 7 bases. This CDR3 is 15 amino acids long. V lost 0 bases, J lost 5 bases, and 7 bases stayed unmatched. The germline gives CDR1 MNHEY, CDR2 SVGAGI. The CDR3 sequence: CASSYSDYRGHEQYF. In DNA form, the CDR3 reads TGTGCCAGCAGTTACTCTGATTACAGGGGCCACGAGCAGTACTTC.

The chain couples TRBV27 to TRBJ2-1, with 8 positions matching TRBD2. This CDR3 has 14 amino acids. The V segment lost 3 bases and the J segment 10 bases; nucleotides outside the gene matches: 8. From germline, CDR1 is MNHEY and CDR2 SMNVEV (reference sequence). As DNA, the CDR3 is TGTGCCAGCAGTTTGTTAGCGGGGTATCTAGAGCAGTTCTTC. Amino acid sequence: CASSLLAGYLEQFF.

This clone showed up just a few times. The rearrangement joins TRBV7-8 to TRBJ1-1; D not certain. The CDR3 extends over 16 amino acids. Trimming left V 1 base short and J 0 bases short, with 12 bases between. CDR1 is SGHVS and CDR2 is FQNEAQ in the germline V gene. CDR3 sequence reads: CASSLVEPGMNTEAFF. CDR3 in DNA: TGTGCCAGCAGCTTAGTTGAACCCGGGATGAACACTGAAGCTTTCTTT.

This clone was seen a few times. This chain links TRBV7-6 with TRBJ1-3; D is possibly TRBD1 (5 bases). Per the germline V gene, CDR1 is SGHVS and CDR2 is FNYEAQ. Trimming took 6 bases from V and 4 from J, leaving 16 bases between them. The CDR3 has 15 residues. CDR3 coding DNA: TGTGCCAGCAGGATTAGAGCAGACAGCGGAAACACCATATATTTT. This translates into CASRIRADSGNTIYF.

This chain uses TRBV6-1 with TRBJ2-1; D is unclear. Trimming took 10 bases from V and 4 from J, leaving 11 bases between them. The germline V gene has CDR1 MNHNS and CDR2 SASEGT. CDR3 length equals 12 residues. The CDR3 spells CATLSLYNEQFF. For the CDR3, the DNA is TGTGCCACCCTCTCCCTTTACAATGAGCAGTTCTTC.

The chain couples TRBV5-8 to TRBJ1-1, with no clear D. Germline V gene data show CDR1 as SGHTS and CDR2 as YDEGEE. The ends were cut back, 4 bases at V and 1 base at J, with 8 bases in the middle. This CDR3 region has 13 residues. The CDR3 region has the DNA TGTGCCAGCAGCGCGAGGGAGAACACTGAAGCTTTCTTT. Protein: CASSARENTEAFF.

The CDR3 here is CAWIVGTVENLLETQYF. CDR3 coding DNA: TGTGCCTGGATTGTGGGGACTGTCGAAAACCTCCTGGAGACCCAGTACTTC. The chain combines TRBV30 with TRBJ2-5; the D gene is possibly TRBD2 (6 bases). The CDR3 is 17 amino acids. Trimming took off 4 bases at V and 5 bases at J, with 26 bases between the two ends. CDR1 and CDR2 from the germline V gene are GTSNPN and SVGIG (reference sequence).

The chain combines TRBV9 with TRBJ2-3; 12 bases agree with TRBD2. Trimming took 4 bases from V and 6 from J; bases not matched to a gene: 12. Looked up from germline, CDR1 is SGDLS and CDR2 is YYNGEE. CDR3 length: 17 residues. CDR3 sequence: CASSSWTSGEGADTQYF. CDR3 sequence (DNA): TGTGCCAGCAGCTCATGGACTAGCGGGGAAGGCGCGGATACGCAGTATTTT.

The chain couples TRBV7-9 to TRBJ2-1; no clear D gene. The CDR3 is made up of 17 amino acids. Between the trimmed V and J ends, which lost 2 bases and 4 bases, there was a span of 18 bases. Germline V CDR1 and CDR2: SEHNR, FQNEAQ (reference sequence). For the CDR3, the DNA is TGTGCCAGCAGCTTAAGATGGGCAGAGCAAAATTACAATGAGCAGTTCTTC. Residues: CASSLRWAEQNYNEQFF.

The rearrangement joins TRBV6-4 to TRBJ2-7, with 11 bases matching TRBD2. Germline V gene data show CDR1 as MRHNA and CDR2 as SNTAGT. The J segment lost 1 base and the V segment lost 4 bases, leaving 6 bases of the junction unmatched. This CDR3 region has 16 residues. The CDR3 nucleotides read TGTGCCAGCAGTGGCCGGGTAGCGGGAGGGTCCTACGAGCAGTACTTC. Amino acid sequence: CASSGRVAGGSYEQYF.

The chain combines TRBV2 with TRBJ2-7; tentative D call: TRBD2 (5 bases). V was cut by 2 bases and J by 5 bases, with 16 bases left in between. Germline lookup yields CDR1 SNHLY and CDR2 FYNNEI. This CDR3 is 15 amino acids long. CDR3 in amino acids: CASSEMKPLGDEQYF. DNA of the CDR3: TGTGCCAGCAGTGAAATGAAACCGCTCGGGGACGAGCAGTACTTC.

The chain recombines TRBV7-2 with TRBJ2-3, with 9 positions matching TRBD1. V was pared by 5 bases and J by 1 base, with 10 bases of the junction left unmatched. This CDR3 has 17 residues. Germline-derived CDR1 and CDR2 are SGHTA and FQGNSA. CDR3 sequence reads: CASSPLGTGTGTDTQYF. CDR3 nucleotide sequence: TGTGCCAGCAGCCCCCTGGGGACAGGGACGGGCACAGATACGCAGTATTTT.

This sequence joins TRBV4-2 and TRBJ1-6; 8 bases are shared with TRBD1. Germline values: CDR1 LGHNA, CDR2 YNFKEQ. V lost 0 bases to trimming and J lost 1 base; unmatched junction nucleotides: 11. The CDR3 covers 20 residues. CDR3: CASSQEWTGLRMSYNSPLHF. The CDR3 DNA is TGTGCCAGCAGCCAAGAATGGACAGGGTTAAGGATGTCCTATAATTCACCCCTCCACTTT.

This clone was counted only a few times. The V call is TRBV7-9, the J call TRBJ2-1; 7 nucleotides line up with TRBD1. V gave up 3 bases and J gave up 7 bases; unmatched junction bases: 6. The CDR3 runs 14 residues. CDR1 is SEHNR, CDR2 FQNEAQ, per germline (reference sequence). The CDR3 DNA is TGTGCCAGCAGCTTCCCGGGACAGCTAAATGAGCAGTTCTTC. Its translation: CASSFPGQLNEQFF.

The chain uses TRBV29-1 and TRBJ2-3; TRBD1 agrees at 8 bases. After removal of 5 bases from V and 4 bases from J, the junction contained 5 bases not matched to a gene. The CDR3 loop spans 13 amino acids. Per germline, CDR1 SQVTM and CDR2 ANQGSEA. The CDR3 region is CSVSTGDADTQYF. In DNA form, the CDR3 reads TGCAGCGTTTCGACAGGGGATGCAGATACGCAGTATTTT.

The V and J genes are TRBV5-1 and TRBJ2-7; 7 bases align to TRBD1. The CDR3 consists of 15 residues. V shed 3 bases and J 4 bases; nucleotides not matched to a gene: 10. Germline CDR1 SGHRS, CDR2 YFSETQ. In DNA, the CDR3 is TGCGCCAGCAGCTACAAGAAAAAGGGGGCATACGAGCAGTACTTC. Its protein product is CASSYKKKGAYEQYF.

This sequence joins TRBV6-1 and TRBJ2-3; 9 bases align to TRBD1. Per the germline V gene, CDR1 is MNHNS and CDR2 is SASEGT. Trimming at V came to 10 bases and at J to 11 bases, leaving 10 bases not matched to a gene. The CDR3 has 12 amino acids. CDR3 sequence reads: CATRQGEGGQYF. The CDR3, as DNA: TGTGCCACCCGACAGGGGGAAGGGGGGCAGTATTTT.